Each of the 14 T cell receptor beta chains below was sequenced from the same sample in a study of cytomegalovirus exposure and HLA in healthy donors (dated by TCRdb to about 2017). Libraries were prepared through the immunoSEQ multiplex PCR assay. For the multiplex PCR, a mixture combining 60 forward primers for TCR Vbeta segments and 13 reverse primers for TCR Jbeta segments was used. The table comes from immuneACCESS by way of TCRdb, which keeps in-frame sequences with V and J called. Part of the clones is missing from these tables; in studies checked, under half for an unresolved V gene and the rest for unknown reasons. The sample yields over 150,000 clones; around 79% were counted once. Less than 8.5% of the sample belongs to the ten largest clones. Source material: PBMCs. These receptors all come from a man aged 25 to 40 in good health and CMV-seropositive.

The DNA for the CDR3 is TGTGCCAGCAGCTTCGGCGGGAGCACAGATACGCAGTATTTT. Protein sequence: CASSFGGSTDTQYF. The chain carries TRBV7-9 and TRBJ2-3; possibly TRBD2 for D (5 bases). CDR1 and CDR2 from the germline V gene are SEHNR and FQNEAQ (reference sequence). The CDR3 extends over 14 amino acids. With 3 bases removed from V and 0 bases from J, the gap between germline ends came to 7 bases.

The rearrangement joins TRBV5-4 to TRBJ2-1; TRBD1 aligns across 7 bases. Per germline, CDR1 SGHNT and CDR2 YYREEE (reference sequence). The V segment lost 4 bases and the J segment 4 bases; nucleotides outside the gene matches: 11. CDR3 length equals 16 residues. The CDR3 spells CASSLKTGNRYNEQFF. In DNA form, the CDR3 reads TGTGCCAGCAGCCTTAAGACAGGGAATAGGTACAATGAGCAGTTCTTC.

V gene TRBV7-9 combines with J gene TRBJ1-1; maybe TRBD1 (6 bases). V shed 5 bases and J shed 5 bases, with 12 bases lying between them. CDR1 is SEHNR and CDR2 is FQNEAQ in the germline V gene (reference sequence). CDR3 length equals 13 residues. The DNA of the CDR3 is TGTGCCAGCAGCCCGCGGACAGTAACTGAAGCTTTCTTT. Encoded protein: CASSPRTVTEAFF.

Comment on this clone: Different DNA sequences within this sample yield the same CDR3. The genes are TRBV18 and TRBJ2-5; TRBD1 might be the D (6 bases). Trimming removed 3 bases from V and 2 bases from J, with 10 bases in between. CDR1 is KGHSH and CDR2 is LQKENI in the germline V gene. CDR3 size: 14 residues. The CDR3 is CASSPGRGQETQYF. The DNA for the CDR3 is TGTGCCAGCTCACCGGGCAGGGGTCAAGAGACCCAGTACTTC.

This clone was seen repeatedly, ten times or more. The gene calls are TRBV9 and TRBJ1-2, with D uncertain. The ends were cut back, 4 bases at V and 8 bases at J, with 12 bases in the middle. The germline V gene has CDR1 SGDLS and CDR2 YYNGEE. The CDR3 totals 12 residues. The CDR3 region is CASSTPREGYTF. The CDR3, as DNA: TGTGCCAGCAGCACACCGAGGGAAGGCTACACCTTC.

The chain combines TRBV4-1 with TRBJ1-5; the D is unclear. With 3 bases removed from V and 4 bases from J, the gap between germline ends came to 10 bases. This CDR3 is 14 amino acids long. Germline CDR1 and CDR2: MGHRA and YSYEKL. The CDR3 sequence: CASSQINKNQPQHF. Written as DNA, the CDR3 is TGCGCCAGCAGCCAGATCAACAAGAATCAGCCCCAGCATTTT.

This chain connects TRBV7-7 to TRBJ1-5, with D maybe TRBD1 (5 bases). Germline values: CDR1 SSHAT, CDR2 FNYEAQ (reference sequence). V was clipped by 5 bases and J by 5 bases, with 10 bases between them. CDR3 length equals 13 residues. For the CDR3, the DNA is TGTGCCAGCAGCGCGGACATAGATCAGCCCCAGCATTTT. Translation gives CASSADIDQPQHF.

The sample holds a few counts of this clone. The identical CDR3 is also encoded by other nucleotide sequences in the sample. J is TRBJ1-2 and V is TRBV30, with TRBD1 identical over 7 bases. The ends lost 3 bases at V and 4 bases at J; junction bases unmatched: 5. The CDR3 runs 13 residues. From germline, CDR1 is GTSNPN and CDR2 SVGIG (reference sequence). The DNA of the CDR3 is TGTGCCTGGAGCCGGGACAGACCCTATGGCTACACCTTC. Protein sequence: CAWSRDRPYGYTF.

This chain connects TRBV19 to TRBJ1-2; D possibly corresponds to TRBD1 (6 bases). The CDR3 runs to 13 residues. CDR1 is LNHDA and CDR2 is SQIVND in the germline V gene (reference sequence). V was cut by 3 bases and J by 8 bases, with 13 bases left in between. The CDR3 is CASSIQGREGYTF. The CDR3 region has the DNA TGTGCCAGTAGTATTCAGGGGAGGGAAGGCTACACCTTC.

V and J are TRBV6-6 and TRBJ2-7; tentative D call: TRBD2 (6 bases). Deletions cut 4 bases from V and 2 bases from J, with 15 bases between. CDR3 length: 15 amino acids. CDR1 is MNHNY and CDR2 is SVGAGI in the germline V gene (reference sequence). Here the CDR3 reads CASSLEGSSTYEQYF. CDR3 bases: TGTGCCAGCAGTTTGGAGGGGAGCTCTACCTACGAGCAGTACTTC.

CDR3 DNA: TGTGCTAGTGGTGGGGGACAGGGGGTTGGGACCCAGTACTTC. Translated, it gives CASGGGQGVGTQYF. The rearrangement joins TRBV12-5 to TRBJ2-5; TRBD1 matches at 11 bases. There are 14 residues in the CDR3. Trimming took 5 bases from V and 7 from J; bases not matched to a gene: 6. Germline CDR1 LGHNT, CDR2 FRNRAP.

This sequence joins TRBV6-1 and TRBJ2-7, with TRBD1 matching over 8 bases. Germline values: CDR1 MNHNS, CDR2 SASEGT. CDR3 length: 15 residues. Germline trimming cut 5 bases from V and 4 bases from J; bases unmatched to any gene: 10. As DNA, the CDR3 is TGTGCCAGCAGTCGTCCGCAGGGGGCGGATTACGAGCAGTACTTC. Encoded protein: CASSRPQGADYEQYF.

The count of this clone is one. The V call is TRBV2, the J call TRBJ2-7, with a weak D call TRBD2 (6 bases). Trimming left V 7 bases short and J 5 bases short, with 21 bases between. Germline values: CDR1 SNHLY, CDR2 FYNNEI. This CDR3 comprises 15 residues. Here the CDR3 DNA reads TGTGCCAGCAAGGCTTTGGGAGGTTCACCCAACGAGCAGTACTTC. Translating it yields CASKALGGSPNEQYF.

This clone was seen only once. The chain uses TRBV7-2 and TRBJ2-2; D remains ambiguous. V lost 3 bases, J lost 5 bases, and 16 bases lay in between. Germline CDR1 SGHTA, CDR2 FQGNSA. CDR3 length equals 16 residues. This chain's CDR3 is CASSLVRLRSTGELFF. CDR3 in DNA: TGTGCCAGCAGCTTGGTGCGGCTTCGATCTACCGGGGAGCTGTTTTTT.